This T cell receptor beta chain was identified during a study of T cells in Graves' hyperthyroidism and ophthalmopathy. CDR1 is SGHTA, CDR2 FQGNSA, per germline. V was trimmed by 2 bases and J by 6 bases, leaving 13 bases between them. CDR3 length: 14 residues. Before ophthalmopathy appeared, progressors gave blood at initial hyperthyroidism diagnosis. This clonotype came up many times. Its antigen is as yet unknown. Study-wide results and caveats: From stable hyperthyroidism, ophthalmopathy was separated by a 13 V-J model.

The investigators amplified TCR beta CDR3 regions from RNA transcripts. With the HTBI primer set, the TCR CDR3 went through a first round of RT-PCR. TCRdb passed the multiplex PCR reads through MiXCR, listing each CDR3 protein once. The sample lists some 600,000 distinct CDR3 sequences; roughly 14% were seen once. The TCR sequence derives from a woman aged 30 to 39 with Graves' hyperthyroidism that later progressed to Graves' ophthalmopathy. The sample taken for sequencing was blood. This chain links TRBV7-2 with TRBJ1-2; maybe TRBD1 (5 bases). The CDR3 DNA reads as TGTGCCAGCAGCTTAAACCAGGGAACGAATGGCTACACCTTC. This encodes CASSLNQGTNGYTF.